The next 26 T cell receptor beta chains were all read from a single sample in a study of control samples from healthy donors and cancer patients. Generated by immunoSEQ multiplex PCR, the TCRdb table keeps only in-frame clones and is missing some. The sample includes over 150,000 clones, roughly 95% seen only once; the top ten take approximately 1%. Sequenced: blood. Receptors originate from a woman aged 30 to 39 in good health.

This clone was picked up one time. The V call is TRBV11-1, the J call TRBJ2-1; no clear D. V was pared by 1 base and J by 0 bases, with 7 bases between. The CDR3 consists of 15 residues. Germline CDR1 reads SGHAT; CDR2 reads FQDESV (reference sequence). The CDR3 coding sequence is TGTGCCAGCAGCTTAGACCTAGGCTCCTACAATGAGCAGTTCTTC. Amino acids: CASSLDLGSYNEQFF. The whole variable domain, remainder taken from reference TRBV11-1 and TRBJ2-1, is EAEVAQSPRYKITEKSQAVAFWCDPISGHATLYWYRQILGQGPELLVQFQDESVVDDSQLPKDRFSAERLKGVDSTLKIQPAELGDSAMYLCASSLDLGSYNEQFFGPGTRLTVL.

V and J are TRBV28 and TRBJ2-7; 10 positions agree with TRBD1. CDR3 length equals 14 residues. Trimming took 10 bases from V and 3 from J; bases not matched to a gene: 9. Germline loops: CDR1 MDHEN, CDR2 SYDVKM. CDR3 sequence: CATQRWTGGYEQYF. CDR3 DNA: TGTGCCACCCAGAGGTGGACAGGGGGCTACGAGCAGTACTTC.

This chain uses TRBV7-9 with TRBJ2-1; no clear D. Germline CDR1 and CDR2: SEHNR and FQNEAQ (reference sequence). V shed 1 base and J shed 2 bases, with 6 bases lying between them. The CDR3 runs 14 residues. The CDR3 DNA follows: TGTGCCAGCAGCTTAGAAGCAGCCTACAATGAGCAGTTCTTC. It translates to CASSLEAAYNEQFF.

The rearrangement uses TRBV9 and TRBJ2-7; no clear D. The CDR3 covers 15 residues. The V end was cut by 0 bases, the J end by 3 bases, with 13 bases between. Looked up from germline, CDR1 is SGDLS and CDR2 is YYNGEE. This chain's CDR3 is CASSVDPQAVYEQYF. CDR3 nucleotide sequence: TGTGCCAGCAGCGTAGACCCCCAGGCGGTCTACGAGCAGTACTTC. Filled out from reference TRBV9 and TRBJ2-7, the complete variable domain reads DSGVTQTPKHLITATGQRVTLRCSPRSGDLSVYWYQQSLDQGLQFLIQYYNGEERAKGNILERFSAQQFPDLHSELNLSSLELGDSALYFCASSVDPQAVYEQYFGPGTRLTVT.

The chain is built from TRBV7-8 and TRBJ2-5; 8 nucleotides match TRBD2. Germline V gene lookup returns CDR1 SGHVS and CDR2 FQNEAQ. The CDR3 loop spans 14 amino acids. Germline trimming cut 3 bases from V and 4 bases from J; bases unmatched to any gene: 4. For the CDR3, the DNA is TGTGCCAGCAGCTTCCCGGGGGGGCGAGAGACCCAGTACTTC. Translated, it gives CASSFPGGRETQYF.

The genes are TRBV7-3 and TRBJ1-1; maybe TRBD1 (5 bases). The CDR3 is 14 residues long. The V gene lost 1 base and the J gene lost 6 bases, with 12 bases spanning the gap. Germline CDR1 and CDR2: SGHTA and FQGTGA. CDR3: CASSLNARGAEAFF. CDR3 DNA sequence: TGTGCCAGCAGCTTAAATGCTCGAGGGGCTGAAGCTTTCTTT.

The chain is built from TRBV5-1 and TRBJ1-2; TRBD1 matches at 8 bases. After removal of 1 base from V and 6 bases from J, the junction contained 5 bases not matched to a gene. The germline V gene encodes CDR1 SGHRS and CDR2 YFSETQ. This CDR3 contains 14 residues. The CDR3 region is CASSLMTGVNGYTF. The DNA of the CDR3 is TGCGCCAGCAGCTTGATGACAGGGGTGAATGGCTACACCTTC.

The chain combines TRBV5-5 with TRBJ1-2, with D uncertain. Germline V gene data show CDR1 as SGHKS and CDR2 as YYEKEE (reference sequence). The V gene lost 0 bases and the J gene lost 2 bases, with 11 bases spanning the gap. The CDR3 spans 15 residues. CDR3 sequence (DNA): TGTGCCAGCAGCTTGGCGGCAGGAGCAAACTATGGCTACACCTTC. Amino acids: CASSLAAGANYGYTF.

The V gene is TRBV6-6, the J gene TRBJ2-1, with TRBD2 matching 11 bases. J was trimmed by 7 bases and V by 5 bases; bases with no gene match: 13. CDR3 length: 17 residues. CDR1 and CDR2 (germline): MNHNY, SVGAGI (reference sequence). CDR3 amino acids: CASSLQVAGGPGNEQFF. The CDR3 nucleotides are TGTGCCAGCAGTCTTCAAGTAGCGGGAGGGCCTGGGAATGAGCAGTTCTTC.

The genes are TRBV18 and TRBJ2-6, with 7 bases aligning to TRBD2. The CDR3 runs 18 residues. The junction had 10 bases not matched to a gene; V was cut back by 5 bases and J by 0 bases. From germline, CDR1 is KGHSH and CDR2 LQKENI. The CDR3 spells CASSTMRGNGSGANVLTF. The DNA for the CDR3 is TGTGCCAGCTCAACCATGCGGGGGAACGGCTCTGGGGCCAACGTCCTGACTTTC.

The genes are TRBV5-4 and TRBJ2-1; perhaps TRBD1 as D (6 bases). The V gene's germline CDR1 is SGHNT and CDR2 YYREEE (reference sequence). The CDR3 has 16 amino acids. Trimming shortened V by 1 base and J by 0 bases, and 11 bases separated the two germline ends. DNA of the CDR3: TGTGCCAGCAGCTTGTCCGCAGGGGTCTCCTACAATGAGCAGTTCTTC. Encoded protein: CASSLSAGVSYNEQFF. The whole variable domain, filled in from reference TRBV5-4 and TRBJ2-1, reads ETGVTQSPTHLIKTRGQQVTLRCSSQSGHNTVSWYQQALGQGPQFIFQYYREEENGRGNFPPRFSGLQFPNYSSELNVNALELDDSALYLCASSLSAGVSYNEQFFGPGTRLTVL.

V is TRBV19 and J is TRBJ1-2; D possibly corresponds to TRBD1 (6 bases). V lost 6 bases and J lost 4, with 21 bases in between. CDR3 size: 16 residues. Per the germline V gene, CDR1 is LNHDA and CDR2 is SQIVND (reference sequence). Here the CDR3 reads CASRISGVGGGYGYTF. The CDR3 DNA is TGTGCCAGTAGGATATCCGGCGTCGGGGGCGGCTATGGCTACACCTTC.

The J gene is TRBJ2-7, the V gene TRBV10-3, with D tentatively TRBD1 (6 bases). Deletions cut 4 bases from V and 5 bases from J, with 12 bases between. This CDR3 contains 13 residues. Germline assignment: CDR1 ENHRY and CDR2 SYGVKD. DNA for the CDR3: TGTGCCATCAGTGGGACAGCCGACCACGAGCAGTACTTC. This gives the protein CAISGTADHEQYF.

CDR3 coding DNA: TGTGCCAGCAGTTTCTGGACGGCAAACACCGGGGAGCTGTTTTTT. Its translation is CASSFWTANTGELFF. The rearrangement joins TRBV28 to TRBJ2-2, with no clear D. Deletions cut 3 bases from V and 2 bases from J, with 10 bases between. Germline assignment: CDR1 MDHEN and CDR2 SYDVKM. This CDR3 is built from 15 residues. The full variable domain, in which reference TRBV28 and TRBJ2-2 provide the parts outside the CDR3, is DVKVTQSSRYLVKRTGEKVFLECVQDMDHENMFWYRQDPGLGLRLIYFSYDVKMKEKGDIPEGYSVSREKKERFSLILESASTNQTSMYLCASSFWTANTGELFFGEGSRLTVL.

The genes are TRBV5-1 and TRBJ1-1; a possible D gene is TRBD1 (5 bases). The germline V gene has CDR1 SGHRS and CDR2 YFSETQ. Trimming cost V 4 bases and J 0 bases, with 10 bases left between them. The CDR3 totals 14 residues. The CDR3 sequence: CASSAGTMNTEAFF. CDR3 nucleotide sequence: TGCGCCAGCAGCGCCGGGACCATGAACACTGAAGCTTTCTTT.

V usage is TRBV7-9 and J usage is TRBJ1-1; D may be TRBD1 (5 bases). Germline-derived CDR1 and CDR2 are SEHNR and FQNEAQ (reference sequence). The CDR3 runs to 17 residues. Trimming left V 2 bases short and J 2 bases short, with 18 bases between. The CDR3 spells CASSLPRGPNFNTEAFF. For the CDR3, the DNA is TGTGCCAGCAGCTTACCTCGGGGCCCAAACTTCAACACTGAAGCTTTCTTT.

This clone showed up just once. The chain is built from TRBV19 and TRBJ1-1; D unresolved. Germline V gene data show CDR1 as LNHDA and CDR2 as SQIVND (reference sequence). The CDR3 covers 13 residues. Trimming stripped 3 bases from V and 0 bases from J, with 5 bases between. In DNA form, the CDR3 reads TGTGCCAGTAGTATTCTGGTGAACACTGAAGCTTTCTTT. Amino acids: CASSILVNTEAFF.

The CDR3 spells CASSPLIRGSNYGYTF. The DNA of the CDR3 is TGTGCCAGCTCACCGCTAATCCGGGGAAGTAACTATGGCTACACCTTC. The genes are TRBV18 and TRBJ1-2, with D uncertain. Germline lookup yields CDR1 KGHSH and CDR2 LQKENI. This CDR3 is 16 amino acids long. Trimming stripped 3 bases from V and 1 base from J, with 15 bases between.

V and J are TRBV7-9 and TRBJ2-7; TRBD1 matches at 9 bases. This CDR3 has 14 residues. The junction had 5 bases not matched to a gene; V was cut back by 5 bases and J by 3 bases. Germline loops: CDR1 SEHNR, CDR2 FQNEAQ (reference sequence). The CDR3 DNA is TGTGCCAGCAGCCCCAGGGGACAGGGCTACGAGCAGTACTTC. The encoded protein is CASSPRGQGYEQYF.

About this clone itself: One end of the junction does not line up with germline, which may come from a read error. This chain joins TRBV12-5 and TRBJ1-5; a possible D gene is TRBD1 (5 bases). The CDR3 is 12 residues long. CDR1 is LGHNT, CDR2 FRNRAP, per germline. CDR3 sequence: CASGLGGWPQHF. In nucleotides, the CDR3 is TGTGCTAGTGGGTTGGGGGGATGGCCCCAGCATTTT. The full variable domain, in which reference TRBV12-5 and TRBJ1-5 provide the parts outside the CDR3, is DARVTQTPRHKVTEMGQEVTMRCQPILGHNTVFWYRQTMMQGLELLAYFRNRAPLDDSGMPKDRFSAEMPDATLATLKIQPSEPRDSAVYFCASGLGGWPQHFGDGTRLSIL.

V and J are TRBV6-4 and TRBJ2-1; D uncertain. CDR1 and CDR2 (germline): MRHNA, SNTAGT. This CDR3 has 16 amino acids. V dropped 5 bases and J dropped 4 bases, with 18 bases sitting between them. The CDR3 region has the DNA TGTGCCAGCAGTCCCAAGGTTCCTTCTTTTTACAATGAGCAGTTCTTC. Protein: CASSPKVPSFYNEQFF.

The J gene is TRBJ1-5, the V gene TRBV10-1, with a possible D match to TRBD1 (5 bases). The CDR3 covers 13 residues. Germline V gene sequence: CDR1 WNHNN, CDR2 SYGVQD (reference sequence). Trimming left V 3 bases short and J 5 bases short, with 8 bases between. The CDR3 loop reads CASSDRGDQPQHF. CDR3 DNA: TGCGCCAGCAGTGATCGAGGGGATCAGCCCCAGCATTTT.

The chain uses TRBV4-1 and TRBJ2-2; D might be TRBD2 (6 bases). This CDR3 spans 15 amino acids. CDR1 and CDR2 from the germline V gene are MGHRA and YSYEKL. Trimming removed 1 base from V and 4 bases from J, with 10 bases in between. The CDR3 spells CASSQVMGGTGELFF. The CDR3 DNA is TGCGCCAGCAGCCAAGTTATGGGGGGCACCGGGGAGCTGTTTTTT.

This chain joins TRBV5-6 and TRBJ2-5; 9 bases are a match to TRBD1. Germline V gene sequence: CDR1 SGHDT, CDR2 YYEEEE. J lost 4 bases, V lost 4 bases, and 5 bases had no gene match. The CDR3 consists of 14 residues. CDR3 nucleotide sequence: TGTGCCAGCAGCCTGGACAGGGGTCTAGAGACCCAGTACTTC. Its translation: CASSLDRGLETQYF.

The chain has TRBV3-1 (or the pseudogene TRBV3-2) and TRBJ1-1; D unclear. Trimming removed 2 bases from V and 0 bases from J, with 10 bases in between. This CDR3 comprises 15 residues. CDR1 is LGHDT and CDR2 is YNNKEL in the germline V gene (reference sequence). The CDR3 sequence: CASSQLKPMNTEAFF. DNA for the CDR3: TGTGCCAGCAGCCAATTAAAACCGATGAACACTGAAGCTTTCTTT.

The chain is built from TRBV3-1 (or the pseudogene TRBV3-2) and TRBJ2-1; D is perhaps TRBD2 (6 bases). Germline CDR1 is LGHDT and CDR2 is YNNKEL (reference sequence). CDR3 size: 15 residues. The V end lost 0 bases, the J end lost 7 bases, and 13 bases lay between the germline ends. CDR3 amino acids: CASSQDVTRGNEQFF. As DNA, the CDR3 is TGTGCCAGCAGCCAAGACGTGACTAGGGGAAATGAGCAGTTCTTC.